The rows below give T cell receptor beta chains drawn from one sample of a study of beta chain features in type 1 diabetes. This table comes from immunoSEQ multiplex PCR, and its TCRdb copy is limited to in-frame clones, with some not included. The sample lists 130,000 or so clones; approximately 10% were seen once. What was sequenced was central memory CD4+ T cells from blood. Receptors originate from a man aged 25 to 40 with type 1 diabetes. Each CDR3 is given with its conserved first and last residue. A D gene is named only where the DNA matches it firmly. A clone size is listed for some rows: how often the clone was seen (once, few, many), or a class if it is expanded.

TGTGCCAGCAGCTCGACTAGCGGGGGACAGACCCAGTACTTC CASSSTSGGQTQYF many TRBV7-9 TRBD2 TRBJ2-5
TGCAGTGCAAGCTCGGCGGTTCAAGCTTTCTTT CSASSAVQAFF few TRBV20-1 . TRBJ1-1
TGTGCCAGCAGCTCAACTCTCGGTCCGTCTGCAGATACGCAGTATTTT CASSSTLGPSADTQYF . TRBV7-9 . TRBJ2-3
TGTGCCAGCAGGAAAAGCGGGGGGCTTGAACCTTATAATTCACCCCTCCACTTT CASRKSGGLEPYNSPLHF . TRBV27 . TRBJ1-6
TGTGCCAGCAGTTTAGCGGGATACTCTCCACGTCTTGGGGCCAACGTCCTGACTTTC CASSLAGYSPRLGANVLTF few TRBV28 . TRBJ2-6
TGTGCCAGCAGCCCGGGGATACTCAACACTGAAGCTTTCTTT CASSPGILNTEAFF . TRBV5-4 . TRBJ1-1
TGCAGCTACACAGGGGTTAGTATGGACACTGAAGCTTTCTTT CSYTGVSMDTEAFF few TRBV29-1 TRBD1 TRBJ1-1
TGCGCCAGCAGCACCGGACAGGGGGCGCGGGGCTACACCTTC CASSTGQGARGYTF . TRBV5-1 TRBD1 TRBJ1-2
TGTGCCAGCAGCCGGCTAGCGGGGGCCATCCTCGGAAAGGGTGAGCAGTTCTTC CASSRLAGAILGKGEQFF few TRBV28 TRBD2 TRBJ2-1
TGCAGCGTGCAAATCGAGTCCCGTGGCTACACCTTC CSVQIESRGYTF . TRBV29-1 . TRBJ1-2
TGTGCCAGCAGCACACAGGGGGATCAGCCCCAGCATTTT CASSTQGDQPQHF . TRBV7-3 TRBD1 TRBJ1-5
TGTGCCAGCAGCTTAGGGGGCACCGCTCAAGAGACCCAGTACTTC CASSLGGTAQETQYF . TRBV7-2 . TRBJ2-5
TGTGCCAGCTCACCGGGACTAGCGGACTTGTCCAATGAGCAGTTCTTC CASSPGLADLSNEQFF . TRBV18 TRBD2 TRBJ2-1
TGTGCCAGCTCACCGAGGGACAGCTGGAACACTGAAGCTTTCTTT CASSPRDSWNTEAFF . TRBV18 TRBD1 TRBJ1-1
TGTGCCAGCAGTCCAGGGGGCGCGGCTTTCTTT CASSPGGAAFF few TRBV7-9 TRBD1 TRBJ1-1
TGTGCCAGCACTAACCAGGGGAATTCGAACTATGGCTACACCTTC CASTNQGNSNYGYTF . TRBV2 . TRBJ1-2
TGCGCCAGCAGCGACCCCGGGGCGGGGGGGGCAGGCAATGAGCAGTTCTTC CASSDPGAGGAGNEQFF few TRBV5-1 TRBD2 TRBJ2-1
TGTGCCAGCAGCCGCGGGGGGGGTTACGAGCAGTACTTC CASSRGGGYEQYF . TRBV13 TRBD2 TRBJ2-7
TGTGCCAGCAGTGATACAGGGATAGTCGCTGAAGCTTTCTTT CASSDTGIVAEAFF few TRBV2 . TRBJ1-1
TGTGCCAGTACCCCCCCAGGGGCGGCCAATGAGCAGTTCTTC CASTPPGAANEQFF many TRBV19 . TRBJ2-1
TGTGCCAGCAGTTTCGGGTATTCTACAGATACGCAGTATTTT CASSFGYSTDTQYF few TRBV27 . TRBJ2-3
TGTGCCAGCAGCGTAGGCGGAGAGACCCAGTACTTC CASSVGGETQYF few TRBV9 . TRBJ2-5